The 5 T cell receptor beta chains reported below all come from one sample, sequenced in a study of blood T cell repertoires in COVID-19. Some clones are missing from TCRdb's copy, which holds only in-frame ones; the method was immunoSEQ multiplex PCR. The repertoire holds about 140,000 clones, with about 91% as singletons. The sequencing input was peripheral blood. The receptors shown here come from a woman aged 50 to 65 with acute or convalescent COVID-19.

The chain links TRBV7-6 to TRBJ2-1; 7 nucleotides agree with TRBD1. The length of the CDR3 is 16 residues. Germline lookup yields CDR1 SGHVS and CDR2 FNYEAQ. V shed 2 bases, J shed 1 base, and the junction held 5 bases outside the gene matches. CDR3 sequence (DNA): TGTGCCAGCAGCTTACTACAGGGGAATTCCTACAATGAGCAGTTCTTC. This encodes CASSLLQGNSYNEQFF.

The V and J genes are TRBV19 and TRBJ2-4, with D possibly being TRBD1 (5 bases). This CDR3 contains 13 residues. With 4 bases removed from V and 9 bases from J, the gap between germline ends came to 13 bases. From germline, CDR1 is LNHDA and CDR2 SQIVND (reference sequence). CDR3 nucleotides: TGTGCCAGTAGTAGCCAGGGTTGGGCCATTCAGTACTTC. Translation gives CASSSQGWAIQYF.

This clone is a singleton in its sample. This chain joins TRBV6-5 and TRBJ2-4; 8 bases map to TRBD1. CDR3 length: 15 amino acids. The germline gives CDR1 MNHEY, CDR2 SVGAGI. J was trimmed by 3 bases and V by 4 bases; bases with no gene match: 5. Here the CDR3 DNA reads TGTGCCAGCAGTTCAGGGGGCCTGGACAAAAACATTCAGTACTTC. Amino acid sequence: CASSSGGLDKNIQYF.

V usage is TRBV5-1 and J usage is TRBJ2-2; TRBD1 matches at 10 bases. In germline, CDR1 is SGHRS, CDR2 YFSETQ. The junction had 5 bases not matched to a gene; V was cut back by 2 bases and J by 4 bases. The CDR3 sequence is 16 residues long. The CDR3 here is CASSFRQGAVTGELFF. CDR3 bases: TGCGCCAGCAGCTTCCGACAGGGGGCGGTCACCGGGGAGCTGTTTTTT.

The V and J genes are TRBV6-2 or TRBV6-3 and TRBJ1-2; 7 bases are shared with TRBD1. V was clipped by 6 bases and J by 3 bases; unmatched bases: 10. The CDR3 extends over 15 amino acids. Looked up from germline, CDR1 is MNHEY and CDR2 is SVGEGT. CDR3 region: CASSHDRDLYYGYTF. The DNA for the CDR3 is TGTGCCAGCAGCCATGACAGGGATCTATACTATGGCTACACCTTC.